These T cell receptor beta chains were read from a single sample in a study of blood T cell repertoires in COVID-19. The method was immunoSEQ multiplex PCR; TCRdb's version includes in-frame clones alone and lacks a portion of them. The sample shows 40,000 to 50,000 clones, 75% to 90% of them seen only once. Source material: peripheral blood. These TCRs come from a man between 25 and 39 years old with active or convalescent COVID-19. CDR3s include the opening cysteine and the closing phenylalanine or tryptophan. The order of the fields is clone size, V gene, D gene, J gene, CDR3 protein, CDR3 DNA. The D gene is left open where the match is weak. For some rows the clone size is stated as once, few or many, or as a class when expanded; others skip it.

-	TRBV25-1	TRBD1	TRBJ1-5	CASSAAGTGFQPQHF	TGTGCCAGCAGTGCTGCCGGGACAGGGTTCCAGCCCCAGCATTTT
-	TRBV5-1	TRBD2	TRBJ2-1	CASSSLAGASYNEQFF	TGCGCCAGCAGCTCATTAGCGGGGGCCTCCTACAATGAGCAGTTCTTC
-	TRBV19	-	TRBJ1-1	CASSIVGTSNTEAFF	TGTGCCAGTAGTATAGTTGGCACCTCGAACACTGAAGCTTTCTTT
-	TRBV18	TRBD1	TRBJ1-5	CASSSGGTVAGQPQHF	TGTGCCAGCTCATCGGGCGGGACAGTAGCGGGGCAGCCCCAGCATTTT
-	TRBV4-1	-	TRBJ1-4	CASSQDAWGRGNGEKLFF	TGCGCCAGCAGCCAAGATGCGTGGGGTCGGGGGAACGGTGAAAAACTGTTTTTT
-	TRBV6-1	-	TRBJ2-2	CASSEVTRGPGELFF	TGTGCCAGCAGTGAGGTGACTAGGGGTCCCGGGGAGCTGTTTTTT
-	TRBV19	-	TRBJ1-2	CASSIAGGAHSYGYTF	TGTGCCAGTAGTATTGCGGGCGGGGCCCATTCCTATGGCTACACCTTC
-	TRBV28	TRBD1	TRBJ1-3	CASRPGQGGNTIYF	TGTGCCAGCAGGCCCGGACAGGGGGGAAACACCATATATTTT
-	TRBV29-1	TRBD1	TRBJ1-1	CSVGDRGVNTEAFF	TGCAGCGTTGGGGACAGGGGCGTGAACACTGAAGCTTTCTTT
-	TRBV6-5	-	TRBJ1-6	CASRPGQTNNSPLHF	TGTGCCAGCAGACCGGGACAAACCAATAATTCACCCCTCCACTTT
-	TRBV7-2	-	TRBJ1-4	CASSAQGRPNEKLFF	TGTGCCAGCAGCGCCCAGGGTAGGCCTAATGAAAAACTGTTTTTT
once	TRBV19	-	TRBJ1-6	CASSIKGFGTLHF	TGTGCCAGTAGTATAAAAGGGTTCGGGACCCTCCACTTT
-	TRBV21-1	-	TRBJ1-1	CASSRRPGTGGGGGTEAFF	TGTGCCAGCAGCAGACGACCCGGGACAGGGGGCGGTGGGGGCACTGAAGCTTTCTTT
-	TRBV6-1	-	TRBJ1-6	CASSDRENSPLHF	TGTGCCAGCAGTGACAGGGAAAATTCACCCCTCCACTTT
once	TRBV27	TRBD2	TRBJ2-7	CASSLWRGGSEQYF	TGTGCCAGCAGTTTATGGCGGGGGGGCAGCGAGCAGTACTTC
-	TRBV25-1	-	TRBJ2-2	CASSRGGGELFF	TGTGCCAGCAGTAGGGGTGGCGGGGAGCTGTTTTTT
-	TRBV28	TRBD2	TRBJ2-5	CASSSRLAGTRETQYF	TGTGCCAGCAGTTCAAGACTAGCGGGCACAAGGGAGACCCAGTACTTC
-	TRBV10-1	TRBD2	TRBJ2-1	CASSEGTSGSNEQFF	TGCGCCAGCAGTGAGGGGACTAGCGGGAGCAATGAGCAGTTCTTC
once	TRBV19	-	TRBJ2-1	CASSVQTEFNEQFF	TGTGCCAGTAGTGTTCAAACAGAATTCAATGAGCAGTTCTTC
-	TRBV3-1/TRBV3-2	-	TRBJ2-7	CASSLHAGKNRGSYEQYF	TGTGCCAGCAGCCTCCACGCGGGGAAGAACAGGGGATCCTACGAGCAGTACTTC
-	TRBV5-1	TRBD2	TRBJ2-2	CASSLNLAGGQTGELFF	TGCGCCAGCAGCCTAAATTTAGCGGGAGGGCAGACCGGGGAGCTGTTTTTT
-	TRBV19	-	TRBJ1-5	CASSISPYVTGTSAPPGHF	TGTGCCAGTAGTATATCCCCTTATGTGACCGGGACATCGGCTCCGCCCGGGCATTTT
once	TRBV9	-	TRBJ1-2	CASSALDYGYTF	TGTGCCAGCAGCGCACTGGACTATGGCTACACCTTC
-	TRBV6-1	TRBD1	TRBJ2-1	CASSRQGWYEQFF	TGTGCCAGCAGTAGACAGGGATGGTATGAGCAGTTCTTC
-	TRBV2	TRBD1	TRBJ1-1	CASTRDRDTEAFF	TGTGCCAGCACCCGGGACAGAGACACTGAAGCTTTCTTT
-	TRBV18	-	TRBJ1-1	CASSPSNRNTEAFF	TGTGCCAGCTCACCTAGTAATAGGAACACTGAAGCTTTCTTT
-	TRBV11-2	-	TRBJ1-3	CASSADRGNTIYF	TGTGCCAGCAGCGCTGACAGGGGAAACACCATATATTTT
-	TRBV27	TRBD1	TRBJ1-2	CASSSGQGIGYTF	TGTGCCAGCAGTAGCGGACAGGGGATTGGCTACACCTTC
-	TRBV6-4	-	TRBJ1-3	CASSPSGDSGNTIYF	TGTGCCAGCAGTCCATCAGGGGATTCTGGAAACACCATATATTTT
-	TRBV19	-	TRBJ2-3	CASRDLTFRTDTQYF	TGTGCCAGTAGAGATCTCACATTCCGCACAGATACGCAGTATTTT
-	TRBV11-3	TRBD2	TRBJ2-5	CASSKALAGGEETQYF	TGTGCCAGCAGCAAAGCTCTAGCGGGAGGGGAAGAGACCCAGTACTTC
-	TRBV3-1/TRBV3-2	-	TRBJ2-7	CASSRWEYEQYF	TGTGCCAGCAGCCGTTGGGAGTACGAGCAGTACTTC
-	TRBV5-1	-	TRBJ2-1	CASTQIDRGSYNEQFF	TGCGCCAGCACTCAAATAGATCGGGGATCCTACAATGAGCAGTTCTTC
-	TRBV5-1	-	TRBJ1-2	CASSPRDATREGYTF	TGCGCCAGCAGCCCCCGGGACGCTACCCGGGAGGGCTACACCTTC
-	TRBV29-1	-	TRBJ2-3	CSVAGTATDTQYF	TGCAGCGTGGCCGGGACTGCCACAGATACGCAGTATTTT
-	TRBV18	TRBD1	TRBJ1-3	CASSRGTGAGNTIYF	TGTGCCAGCTCTCGAGGGACAGGCGCTGGAAACACCATATATTTT
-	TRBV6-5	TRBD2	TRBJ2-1	CASRGLAGSNEQFF	TGTGCCAGCAGGGGACTAGCGGGATCTAATGAGCAGTTCTTC
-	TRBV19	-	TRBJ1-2	CASRGGTYYGYTF	TGTGCCAGTAGGGGGGGGACATATTATGGCTACACCTTC
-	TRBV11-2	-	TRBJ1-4	CASSFNGGGTKKLFF	TGTGCCAGCAGCTTCAATGGGGGAGGGACTAAAAAACTGTTTTTT
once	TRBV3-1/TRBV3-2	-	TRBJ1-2	CASSQVGADGYTF	TGTGCCAGCAGCCAAGTGGGGGCGGATGGCTACACCTTC
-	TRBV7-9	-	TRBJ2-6	CAGRGLPSGANVLTF	TGTGCCGGGCGGGGTCTACCCTCTGGGGCCAACGTCCTGACTTTC
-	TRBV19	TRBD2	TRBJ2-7	CASSIAARLAGGIYEQYF	TGTGCCAGTAGTATAGCCGCCCGACTAGCGGGGGGGATTTACGAGCAGTACTTC
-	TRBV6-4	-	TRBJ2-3	CASSEGQSRTDTQYF	TGTGCCAGCAGTGAAGGACAGTCTCGCACAGATACGCAGTATTTT
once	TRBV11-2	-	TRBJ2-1	CASSPEAQGGNEQFF	TGTGCCAGCAGCCCAGAGGCCCAGGGGGGCAATGAGCAGTTCTTC
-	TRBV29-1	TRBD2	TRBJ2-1	CSVGEGYNEQFF	TGCAGCGTTGGGGAGGGTTACAATGAGCAGTTCTTC
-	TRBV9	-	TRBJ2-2	CASSDPQGSGELFF	TGTGCCAGCAGCGACCCACAGGGATCCGGGGAGCTGTTTTTT
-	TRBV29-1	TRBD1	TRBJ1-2	CSVQTGVGYTF	TGCAGCGTCCAAACAGGGGTCGGCTACACCTTC
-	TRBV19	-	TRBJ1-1	CASRPWDSLNTEAFF	TGTGCCAGTAGGCCCTGGGACTCCTTGAACACTGAAGCTTTCTTT
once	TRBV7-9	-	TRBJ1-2	CASSLGGEGYTF	TGTGCCAGCAGCTTAGGGGGAGAAGGCTACACCTTC
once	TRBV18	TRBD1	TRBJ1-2	CASSPDRGLGYTF	TGTGCCAGCTCACCAGACAGGGGGCTCGGCTACACCTTC
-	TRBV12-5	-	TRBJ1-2	CASRPGSNYGYTF	TGTGCTAGTAGGCCCGGGAGTAACTATGGCTACACCTTC
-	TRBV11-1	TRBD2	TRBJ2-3	CASRGTSRTRTDTQYF	TGTGCCAGCAGGGGGACTAGCAGAACACGCACAGATACGCAGTATTTT
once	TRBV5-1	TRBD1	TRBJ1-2	CASRQDRVSVGYTF	TGCGCCAGCAGGCAGGACAGGGTTTCGGTTGGCTACACCTTC
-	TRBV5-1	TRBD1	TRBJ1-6	CASSLALIGKGTGYSPLHF	TGCGCCAGCAGCTTGGCCTTGATCGGGAAAGGGACAGGTTATTCACCCCTCCACTTT
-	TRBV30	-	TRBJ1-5	CAWSVVTKSQPQHF	TGTGCCTGGAGTGTTGTGACAAAAAGCCAGCCCCAGCATTTT